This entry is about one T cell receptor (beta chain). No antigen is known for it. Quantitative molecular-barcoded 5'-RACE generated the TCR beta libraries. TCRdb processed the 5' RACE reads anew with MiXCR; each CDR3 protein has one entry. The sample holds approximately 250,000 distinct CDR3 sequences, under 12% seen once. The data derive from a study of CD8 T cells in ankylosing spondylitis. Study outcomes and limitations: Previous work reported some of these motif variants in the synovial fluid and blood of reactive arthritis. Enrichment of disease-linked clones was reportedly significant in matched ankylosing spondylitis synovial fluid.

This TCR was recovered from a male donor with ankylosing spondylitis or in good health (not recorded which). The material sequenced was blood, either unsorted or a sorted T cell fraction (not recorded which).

This chain's CDR3 is CASSLRLAGLDTQYF. In DNA, the CDR3 is TGTGCCAGCAGCTTAAGACTAGCGGGGTTGGATACGCAGTATTTT. The V and J genes are TRBV7-2 and TRBJ2-3, with 11 nucleotides matching TRBD2. CDR3 length: 15 residues. The V and J ends lost 2 bases and 6 bases, in that order; junction bases with no gene match: 4. CDR1 is SGHTA, CDR2 FQGNSA, per germline.